The T cell receptor beta chain under discussion was sequenced for a study of tumor-infiltrating lymphocytes in primary liver carcinoma. The study, taken as a whole, reports: The overlap of tumor-adjacent and tumor-blood pairs was smaller than that of tumor region pairs. The 250 largest clones made up significantly more of tumor than blood repertoires (p = 0.039).

The table lists this clonotype with many counts. Antigen specificity is unknown. The germline V gene has CDR1 MNHNS and CDR2 SASEGT. The V gene end was trimmed by 6 bases and the J gene end by 2 bases; junction bases not matched to a gene: 7. CDR3 length: 14 residues. Constant-region priming of 500 ng total RNA yielded TCR beta cDNA. ARM-PCR was slightly modified, and three nested multiplex PCR rounds with it gave rise to the TCR beta libraries. Forward primers for TRBV1-TRBV30 and a C-beta reverse primer served the first two PCR rounds, at 10 cycles each. In TCRdb, the multiplex PCR reads were re-called with MiXCR into one record per CDR3 protein. The data contain 320,000 or so distinct CDR3 sequences, 55% to 65% of them singletons. Extraction also yielded germline DNA, while blood RNA was obtained from unsorted whole blood.

The clonotype was recovered from a man in his forties with primary liver carcinoma and hepatitis B virus infection. Sequenced material: peripheral blood. The chain has TRBV6-1 and TRBJ2-7; 7 bases fit TRBD1. Here the CDR3 DNA reads TGTGCCAGCAGAGTAAACAGGGGAACCTACGAGCAGTACTTC. It encodes CASRVNRGTYEQYF.